The 19 T cell receptor beta chains given below trace back to one sample, sequenced in a study of T cells in Graves' hyperthyroidism and ophthalmopathy. Amplified TCR beta CDR3 regions came from RNA transcripts. With the HTBI primer set, the TCR CDR3 went through a first round of RT-PCR. TCRdb ran MiXCR on the multiplex PCR reads and lists one entry per CDR3 protein. The table has around 600,000 distinct CDR3 sequences, around 15% seen once. The material sequenced was blood. The receptor set was obtained from a woman aged 45-60 years with Graves' ophthalmopathy.

The V and J genes are TRBV20-1 and TRBJ1-6; weak D call: TRBD1 (5 bases). V was cut by 2 bases and J by 8 bases, with 13 bases left in between. Germline V gene sequence: CDR1 DFQATT, CDR2 SNEGSKA (reference sequence). This CDR3 spans 14 amino acids. The CDR3 nucleotides read TGCAGTGCTAGAAGAGAGGGGACTTATTCACCCCTCCACTTT. Translated, it gives CSARREGTYSPLHF.

This clonotype was detected many times. V usage is TRBV20-1 and J usage is TRBJ2-7, with 11 bases lining up with TRBD2. CDR3 length: 15 residues. V was pared by 0 bases and J by 5 bases, with 6 bases of the junction left unmatched. Per the germline V gene, CDR1 is DFQATT and CDR2 is SNEGSKA (reference sequence). The CDR3 DNA sequence: TGCAGTGCTAGAGATCCCAAGACTAGCGGGGACGAGCAGTACTTC. Translation: CSARDPKTSGDEQYF.

On this clonotype itself: A read error may account for a junction end that differs from germline. The chain joins TRBV7-9 to TRBJ2-1, with D possibly matching TRBD1 (5 bases). The CDR3 runs 15 residues. CDR1 and CDR2 from the germline V gene are SEHNR and FQNEAQ (reference sequence). This CDR3 reads CASSPTVDPSNGQFF. DNA of the CDR3: TGTGCCAGCAGCCCGACAGTAGACCCTTCAAATGGGCAGTTCTTC.

The CDR3 region is CASVDRGKGEAFF. CDR3 in DNA: TGTGCCAGCGTGGACAGGGGTAAGGGTGAAGCTTTCTTT. The rearrangement links TRBV6-1 to TRBJ1-1; 9 bases match TRBD1. This CDR3 spans 13 amino acids. V was pared by 8 bases and J by 7 bases, with 8 bases of the junction left unmatched. In germline, CDR1 is MNHNS, CDR2 SASEGT.

Many counts were recorded for this clonotype. The CDR3 is CSATGRGGYETQYF. CDR3 nucleotide sequence: TGCAGTGCTACCGGCAGGGGCGGGTATGAGACCCAGTACTTC. The rearrangement joins TRBV20-1 to TRBJ2-5; TRBD1 is a possible D gene (6 bases). The V end lost 4 bases, the J end lost 5 bases, and 17 bases lay between the germline ends. Germline V gene lookup returns CDR1 DFQATT and CDR2 SNEGSKA (reference sequence). This CDR3 spans 14 amino acids.

The chain's CDR3 is CSAPTPGTSGNEQFF. For the CDR3, the DNA is TGCAGTGCCCCCACCCCTGGGACTAGCGGCAATGAGCAGTTCTTC. This chain uses TRBV20-1 with TRBJ2-1, with 11 positions matching TRBD2. In germline, CDR1 is DFQATT, CDR2 SNEGSKA (reference sequence). V dropped 6 bases and J dropped 6; count of bases not matched to a gene: 10. The CDR3 totals 15 residues.

About this clonotype: This may come from a read error, since a much larger clone is one base off. The CDR3 does not end in the conserved phenylalanine or tryptophan, so this is likely a read error. The V and J genes are TRBV6-2 or TRBV6-3 and TRBJ2-7, with TRBD1 as a possible D gene (5 bases). Looked up from germline, CDR1 is MNHEY and CDR2 is SVGEGT. V dropped 0 bases and J dropped 2 bases, with 8 bases sitting between them. The length of the CDR3 is 14 residues. CDR3 nucleotides: TGTGCCAGCAGTTACTCGACAGCTACCTACGAGCAGTACTCC. Protein product: CASSYSTATYEQYS.

This clonotype was counted ten times or more. This chain uses TRBV7-9 with TRBJ2-3, with 9 bases aligning to TRBD1. The germline CDR1 and CDR2 sequences are SEHNR and FQNEAQ (reference sequence). V lost 5 bases to trimming and J lost 4 bases; unmatched junction nucleotides: 10. This CDR3 is built from 16 residues. CDR3 sequence: CASSGEGQGGADTQYF. DNA for the CDR3: TGTGCCAGCAGCGGGGAGGGACAGGGAGGCGCAGATACGCAGTATTTT.

This clonotype was counted many times. DNA of the CDR3: TGTGCCAGCAGCCTCGGGACGGTGAAAGCCTACGAGCAGTACTTC. Residues: CASSLGTVKAYEQYF. The chain carries TRBV28 and TRBJ2-7; D may match TRBD1 or TRBD2 (5 bases each). The CDR3 is 15 amino acids. The V end was cut by 6 bases, the J end by 2 bases, with 17 bases between. The germline gives CDR1 MDHEN, CDR2 SYDVKM. The full variable domain, its missing parts supplied by reference TRBV28 and TRBJ2-7, is DVKVTQSSRYLVKRTGEKVFLECVQDMDHENMFWYRQDPGLGLRLIYFSYDVKMKEKGDIPEGYSVSREKKERFSLILESASTNQTSMYLCASSLGTVKAYEQYFGPGTRLTVT.

Ten or more counts support this clonotype. A junction boundary mismatches the germline segment, possibly from a read error. The chain couples TRBV5-1 to TRBJ2-3, with 13 bases fitting TRBD2. There are 16 residues in the CDR3. CDR1 and CDR2 (germline): SGHRS, YFSETQ. In DNA form, the CDR3 reads TGTGCCAGCAGCCCCGGACTAGCGGGAGTTGCAGATACGCAGTATTTT. As protein: CASSPGLAGVADTQYF.

This clonotype was observed a handful of times. The V call is TRBV6-5, the J call TRBJ1-6; 9 bases are a match to TRBD1. Germline V lookup: CDR1 MNHEY, CDR2 SVGAGI. Trimming removed 2 bases from V and 6 bases from J; junction bases left unmatched: 2. The CDR3 totals 15 residues. The CDR3 loop is CASSYGTGPNSPLHF. As DNA, the CDR3 is TGTGCCAGCAGTTACGGGACAGGGCCTAATTCACCCCTCCACTTT.

The rearrangement uses TRBV6-5 and TRBJ2-1, with D possibly matching TRBD2 (6 bases). Trimming removed 2 bases from V and 5 bases from J, with 13 bases in between. Per the germline V gene, CDR1 is MNHEY and CDR2 is SVGAGI. The CDR3 totals 15 residues. This CDR3 reads CASSYIHGSDNEQFF. CDR3 nucleotide sequence: TGTGCCAGCAGTTACATCCACGGGAGCGACAATGAGCAGTTCTTC.

This clonotype was counted only a few times. This chain links TRBV7-9 with TRBJ2-4; TRBD2 aligns across 8 bases. Germline lookup yields CDR1 SEHNR and CDR2 FQNEAQ (reference sequence). V trimming: 2 bases; J trimming: 2 bases; junction bases outside the gene matches: 2. The CDR3 spans 15 residues. DNA of the CDR3: TGTGCCAGCAGCTTATCGGGAGGGCCCAAAAACATTCAGTACTTC. As protein: CASSLSGGPKNIQYF.

The chain carries TRBV4-3 and TRBJ2-1; 9 bases map to TRBD1. Per germline, CDR1 LGHNA and CDR2 YSLEER. This CDR3 has 17 residues. V trimming: 8 bases; J trimming: 3 bases; junction bases outside the gene matches: 14. CDR3 DNA: TGCGCCAGCCGCTCGTCTTGGACAGGGGAACTCTACAATGAGCAGTTCTTC. Residues: CASRSSWTGELYNEQFF.

For this clonotype: A much larger clone lies one base from this, so it may be a read error. The chain joins TRBV11-3 to TRBJ2-3, with D possibly matching TRBD1 (6 bases). From germline, CDR1 is SGHNT and CDR2 YENEEA. CDR3 length: 15 residues. V was cut by 2 bases and J by 11 bases, with 20 bases left in between. CDR3 nucleotides: TGTGCCAGCAGCTTAAAAAGCCCCCGGACAGCAGAGCAGTATTTT. Protein sequence: CASSLKSPRTAEQYF.

The chain combines TRBV6-1 with TRBJ1-2; D remains ambiguous. The CDR3 has 13 residues. V was shortened by 2 bases and J by 3 bases, with 7 bases between the two germline ends. Germline V gene lookup returns CDR1 MNHNS and CDR2 SASEGT. The CDR3 DNA reads as TGTGCCAGCAGTGAATCCCCCTACTATGGCTACACCTTC. It codes for CASSESPYYGYTF.

This clonotype appeared many times. This sequence joins TRBV30 and TRBJ1-2; D remains ambiguous. CDR1 GTSNPN and CDR2 SVGIG come from the germline V gene (reference sequence). Trimming cost V 0 bases and J 5 bases, with 4 bases left between them. The CDR3 is 11 amino acids. DNA of the CDR3: TGTGCCTGGAGTGTAGGTTATGGCTACACCTTC. Its protein product is CAWSVGYGYTF.

The genes are TRBV9 and TRBJ2-4, with D maybe TRBD2 (5 bases). Between the trimmed V and J ends, which lost 1 base and 7 bases, there was a span of 12 bases. Germline CDR1 is SGDLS and CDR2 is YYNGEE. This CDR3 is built from 14 residues. The CDR3 protein is CASSVSGDGNIQYF. The CDR3 DNA follows: TGTGCCAGCAGCGTATCCGGGGATGGGAACATTCAGTACTTC.

The chain employs TRBV4-3 and TRBJ1-2, with D maybe TRBD1 (6 bases). This CDR3 is built from 15 residues. V lost 1 base, J lost 6 bases, and 15 bases lay in between. Per germline, CDR1 LGHNA and CDR2 YSLEER. The chain's CDR3 is CASSQAGREGDGYTF. The CDR3 DNA sequence: TGCGCCAGCAGCCAAGCGGGCAGGGAGGGGGATGGCTACACCTTC.